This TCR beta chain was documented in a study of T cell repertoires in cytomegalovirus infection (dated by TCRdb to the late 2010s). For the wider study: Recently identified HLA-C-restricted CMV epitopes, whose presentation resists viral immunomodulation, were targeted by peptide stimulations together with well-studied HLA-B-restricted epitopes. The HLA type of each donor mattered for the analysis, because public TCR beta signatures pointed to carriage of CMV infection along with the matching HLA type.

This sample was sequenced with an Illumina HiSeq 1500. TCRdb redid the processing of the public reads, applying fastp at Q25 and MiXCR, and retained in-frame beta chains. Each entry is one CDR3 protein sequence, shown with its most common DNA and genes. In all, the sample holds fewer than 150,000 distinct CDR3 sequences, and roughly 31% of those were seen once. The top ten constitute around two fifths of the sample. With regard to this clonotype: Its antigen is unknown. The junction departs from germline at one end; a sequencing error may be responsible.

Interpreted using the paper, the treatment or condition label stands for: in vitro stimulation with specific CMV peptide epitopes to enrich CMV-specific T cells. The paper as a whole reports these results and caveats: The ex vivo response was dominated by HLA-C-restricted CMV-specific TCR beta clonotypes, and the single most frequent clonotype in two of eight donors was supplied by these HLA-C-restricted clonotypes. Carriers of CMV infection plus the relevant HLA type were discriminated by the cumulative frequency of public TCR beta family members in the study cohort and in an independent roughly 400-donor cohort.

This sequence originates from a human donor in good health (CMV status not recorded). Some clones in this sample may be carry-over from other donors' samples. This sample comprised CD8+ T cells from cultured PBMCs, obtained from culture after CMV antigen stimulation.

The encoded CDR3 is CTSSYSGGPLTGELFF. DNA sequence: TGTACCAGCAGCTATAGCGGGGGGCCTTTGACCGGGGAGCTGTTTTTT. The sequence links TRBV7-6 to TRBJ2-2; 10 middle bases align to TRBD2. CDR1 and CDR2 (SGHVS, FNYEAQ) derive from the germline V gene. Including cysteine and phenylalanine, the CDR3 has 16 amino acids. Only CDR3 DNA remains: 48 bases, in frame from the first base.